Below, one T cell receptor (beta chain) is given with its context. The clone's antigen remains unknown. Within one base of it there is no much larger clone, and no base qualities were kept. V loses 7 bases of germline sequence and J loses 4 bases, and the interval between the two ends is 21 bases. The CDR3 goes from the cysteine to the phenylalanine over 16 residues. The only DNA kept is the CDR3, 48 bases in frame from the first base. The germline V gene encodes CDR1 SGHRS and CDR2 YFSETQ. Libraries were built with the immunoSEQ multiplex PCR assay. In TCRdb, the immuneACCESS table is reduced to in-frame sequences with V and J assigned. These tables do not hold every clone; where another copy was compared, an unresolved V gene accounts for under half, and the others remain unexplained. The sample table holds some 62,000 clones, of which approximately 89% were seen once. The ten largest clonotypes hold 5.2% of the sample.

The data stem from a study of technical replicates of blood from several donors (dated by TCRdb to 2016 to 2017). Recombination linked TRBV5-1 to TRBJ2-1; perhaps TRBD1 is the D gene, with 6 bases matching. The sequencing input was PBMCs. The source of this sequence is a human donor in good health. Some clones in this sample may be carry-over from other donors' samples. The DNA sequence is as follows: TGCGCCAGCCTAGCAACCGAGGGGGAGCGGTACAATGAGCAGTTCTTC. This translates into CASLATEGERYNEQFF.